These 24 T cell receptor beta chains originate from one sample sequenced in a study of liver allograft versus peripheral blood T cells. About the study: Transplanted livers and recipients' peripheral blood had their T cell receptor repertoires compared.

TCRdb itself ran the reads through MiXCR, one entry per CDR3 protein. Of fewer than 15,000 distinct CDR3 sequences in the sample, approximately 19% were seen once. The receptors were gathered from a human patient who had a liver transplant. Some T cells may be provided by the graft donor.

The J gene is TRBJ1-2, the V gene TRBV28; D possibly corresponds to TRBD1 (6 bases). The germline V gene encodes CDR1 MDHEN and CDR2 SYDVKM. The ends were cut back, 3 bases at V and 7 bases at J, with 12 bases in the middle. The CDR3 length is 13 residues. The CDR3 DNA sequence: TGTGCCAGCAGTTTCCTGGGGGCGGCTGGCTACACCTTC. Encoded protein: CASSFLGAAGYTF.

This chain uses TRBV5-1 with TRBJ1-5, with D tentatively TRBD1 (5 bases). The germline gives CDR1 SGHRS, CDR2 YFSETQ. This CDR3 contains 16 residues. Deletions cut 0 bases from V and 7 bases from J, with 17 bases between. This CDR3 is CASSLEHGGFGQPQHF. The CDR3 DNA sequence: TGCGCCAGCAGCTTGGAGCATGGGGGGTTTGGACAGCCCCAGCATTTT.

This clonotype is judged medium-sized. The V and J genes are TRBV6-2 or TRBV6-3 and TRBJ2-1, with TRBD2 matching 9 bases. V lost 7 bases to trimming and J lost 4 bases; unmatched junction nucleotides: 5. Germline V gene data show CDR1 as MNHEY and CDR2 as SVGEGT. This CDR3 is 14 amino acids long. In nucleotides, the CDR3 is TGTGCCAGCAAGGGACTAGCCCTATACAATGAGCAGTTCTTC. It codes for CASKGLALYNEQFF.

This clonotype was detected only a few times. CDR3 DNA sequence: TGCAGTGCTAGGGGATGGACGGACGAGCAGTACTTC. It is translated as CSARGWTDEQYF. The chain joins TRBV20-1 to TRBJ2-7; D call uncertain. Germline assignment: CDR1 DFQATT and CDR2 SNEGSKA (reference sequence). The CDR3 runs to 12 residues. The V and J ends lost 3 bases and 5 bases respectively, with 11 bases between them.

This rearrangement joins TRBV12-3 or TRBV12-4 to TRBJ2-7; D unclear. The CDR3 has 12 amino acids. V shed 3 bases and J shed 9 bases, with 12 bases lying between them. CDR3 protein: CASSFRRVGQYF. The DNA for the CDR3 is TGTGCCAGCAGTTTTAGGCGCGTGGGGCAGTACTTC.

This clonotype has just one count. CDR3 sequence (DNA): TGTGCCAGCAGCACTTCTAGCGGGAGCACAGATACGCAGTATTTT. It is translated as CASSTSSGSTDTQYF. The chain has TRBV7-3 and TRBJ2-3; TRBD2 agrees at 8 bases. CDR3 length equals 15 residues. Unmatched junction bases numbered 4, after V lost 5 bases and J lost 0 bases. The germline CDR1 and CDR2 sequences are SGHTA and FQGTGA.

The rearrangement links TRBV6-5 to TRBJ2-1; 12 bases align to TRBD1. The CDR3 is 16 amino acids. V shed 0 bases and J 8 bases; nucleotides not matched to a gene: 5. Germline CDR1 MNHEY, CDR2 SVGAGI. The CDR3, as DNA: TGTGCCAGCAGTTACTCCGGGACAGGGGGCGGGTATGAGCAGTTCTTC. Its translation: CASSYSGTGGGYEQFF.

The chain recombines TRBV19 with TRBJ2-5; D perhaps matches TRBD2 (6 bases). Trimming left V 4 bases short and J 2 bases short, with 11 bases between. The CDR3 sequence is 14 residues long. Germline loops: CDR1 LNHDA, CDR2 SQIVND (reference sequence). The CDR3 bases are TGTGCCAGTAGTAGAGGGAGGAGACAAGAGACCCAGTACTTC. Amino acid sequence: CASSRGRRQETQYF.

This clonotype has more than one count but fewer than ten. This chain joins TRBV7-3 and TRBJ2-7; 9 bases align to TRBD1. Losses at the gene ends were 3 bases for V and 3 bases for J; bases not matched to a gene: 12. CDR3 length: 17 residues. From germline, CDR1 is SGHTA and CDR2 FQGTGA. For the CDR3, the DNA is TGTGCCAGCAGCTTTACTACCCGGGACAGGGACCTCTACGAGCAGTACTTC. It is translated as CASSFTTRDRDLYEQYF.

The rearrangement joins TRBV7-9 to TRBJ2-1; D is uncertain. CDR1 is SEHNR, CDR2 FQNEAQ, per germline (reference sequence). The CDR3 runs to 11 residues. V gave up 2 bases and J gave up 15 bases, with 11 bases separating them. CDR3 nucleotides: TGTGCCAGCAGCTTAACGGATAATCCGTTCTTC. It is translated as CASSLTDNPFF.

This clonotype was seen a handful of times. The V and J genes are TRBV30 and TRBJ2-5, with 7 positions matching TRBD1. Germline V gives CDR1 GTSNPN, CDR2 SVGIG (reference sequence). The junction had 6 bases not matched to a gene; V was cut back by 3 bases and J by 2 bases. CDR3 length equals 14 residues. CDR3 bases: TGTGCCTGGAGCTCGGGACAGTTACAAGAGACCCAGTACTTC. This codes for CAWSSGQLQETQYF.

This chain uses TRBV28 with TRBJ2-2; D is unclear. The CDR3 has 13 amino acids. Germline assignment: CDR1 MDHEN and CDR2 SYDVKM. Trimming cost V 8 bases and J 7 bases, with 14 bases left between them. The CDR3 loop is CASGLMGFGELFF. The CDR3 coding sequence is TGTGCCAGCGGCCTAATGGGTTTCGGGGAGCTGTTTTTT.

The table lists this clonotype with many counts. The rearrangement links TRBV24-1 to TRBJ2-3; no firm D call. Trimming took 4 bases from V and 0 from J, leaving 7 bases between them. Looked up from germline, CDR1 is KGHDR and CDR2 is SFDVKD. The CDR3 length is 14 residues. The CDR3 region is CATSDRGSTDTQYF. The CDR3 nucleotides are TGTGCCACCAGTGACCGAGGTAGCACAGATACGCAGTATTTT.

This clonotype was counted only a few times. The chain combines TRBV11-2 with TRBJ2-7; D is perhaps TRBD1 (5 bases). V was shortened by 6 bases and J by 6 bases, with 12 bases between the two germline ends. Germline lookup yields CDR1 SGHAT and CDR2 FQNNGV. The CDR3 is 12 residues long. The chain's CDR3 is CASRVRATEQYF. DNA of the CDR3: TGTGCCAGCAGGGTCAGGGCTACCGAGCAGTACTTC.

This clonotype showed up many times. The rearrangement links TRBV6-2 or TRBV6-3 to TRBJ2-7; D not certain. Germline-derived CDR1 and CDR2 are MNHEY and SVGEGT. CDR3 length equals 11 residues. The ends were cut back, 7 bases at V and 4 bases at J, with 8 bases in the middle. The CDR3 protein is CASKDPYEQYF. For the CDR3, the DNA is TGTGCCAGCAAAGACCCGTACGAGCAGTACTTC.

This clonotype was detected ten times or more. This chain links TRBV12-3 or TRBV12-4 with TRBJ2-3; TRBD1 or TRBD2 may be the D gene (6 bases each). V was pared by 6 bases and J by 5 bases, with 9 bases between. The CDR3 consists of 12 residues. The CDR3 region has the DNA TGTGCCAGCAGCAGGGGAGGAGATACGCAGTATTTT. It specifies CASSRGGDTQYF.

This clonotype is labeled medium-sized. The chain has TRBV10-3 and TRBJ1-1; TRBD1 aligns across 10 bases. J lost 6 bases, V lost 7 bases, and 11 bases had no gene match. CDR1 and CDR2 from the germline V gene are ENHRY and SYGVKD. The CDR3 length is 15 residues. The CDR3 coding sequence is TGTGCCATCAAATCCGGGACAGGGGATGAACCTGAAGCTTTCTTT. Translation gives CAIKSGTGDEPEAFF.

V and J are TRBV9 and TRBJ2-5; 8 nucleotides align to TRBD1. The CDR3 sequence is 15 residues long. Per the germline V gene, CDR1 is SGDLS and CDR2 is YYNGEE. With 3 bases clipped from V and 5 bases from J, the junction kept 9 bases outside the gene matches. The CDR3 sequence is CASSASTGVGETQYF. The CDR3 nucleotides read TGTGCCAGCAGCGCCTCGACAGGGGTGGGGGAGACCCAGTACTTC.

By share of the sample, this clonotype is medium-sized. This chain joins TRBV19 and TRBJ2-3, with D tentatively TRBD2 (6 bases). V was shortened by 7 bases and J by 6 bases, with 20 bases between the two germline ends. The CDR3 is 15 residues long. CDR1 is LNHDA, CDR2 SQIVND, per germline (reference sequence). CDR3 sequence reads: CASTTAGKLGDTQYF. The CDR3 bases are TGTGCCAGTACGACGGCGGGGAAGCTCGGTGATACGCAGTATTTT. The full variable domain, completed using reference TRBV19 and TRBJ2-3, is DGGITQSPKYLFRKEGQNVTLSCEQNLNHDAMYWYRQDPGQGLRLIYYSQIVNDFQKGDIAEGYSVSREKKESFPLTVTSAQKNPTAFYLCASTTAGKLGDTQYFGPGTRLTVL.

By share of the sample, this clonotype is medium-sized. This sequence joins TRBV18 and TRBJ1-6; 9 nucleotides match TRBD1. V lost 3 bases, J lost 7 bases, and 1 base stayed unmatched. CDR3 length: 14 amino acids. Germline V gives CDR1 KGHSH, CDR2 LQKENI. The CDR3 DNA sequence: TGTGCCAGCTCACCGGGGACAGGGAATTCACCCCTCCACTTT. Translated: CASSPGTGNSPLHF.

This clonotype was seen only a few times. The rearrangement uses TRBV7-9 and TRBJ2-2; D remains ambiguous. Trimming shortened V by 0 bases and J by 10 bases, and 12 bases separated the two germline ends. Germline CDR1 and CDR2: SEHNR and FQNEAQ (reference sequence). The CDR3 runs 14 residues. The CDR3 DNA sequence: TGTGCCAGCAGCTTAGCGCAAGGTAACCTGGAGCTGTTTTTT. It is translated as CASSLAQGNLELFF.

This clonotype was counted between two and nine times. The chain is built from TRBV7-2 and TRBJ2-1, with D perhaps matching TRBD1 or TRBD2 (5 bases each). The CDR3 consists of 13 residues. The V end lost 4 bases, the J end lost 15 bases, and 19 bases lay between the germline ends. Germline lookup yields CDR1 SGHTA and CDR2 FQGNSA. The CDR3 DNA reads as TGTGCCAGCAGCTCCCGAGGGGCAGCCGTATGGTTCTTC. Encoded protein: CASSSRGAAVWFF.

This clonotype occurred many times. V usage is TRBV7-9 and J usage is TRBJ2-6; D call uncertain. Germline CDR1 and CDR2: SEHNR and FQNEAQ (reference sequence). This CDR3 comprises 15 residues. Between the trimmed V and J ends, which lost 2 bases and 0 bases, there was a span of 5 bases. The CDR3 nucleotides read TGTGCCAGCAGCTTAATGAACTCTGGGGCCAACGTCCTGACTTTC. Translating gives CASSLMNSGANVLTF.

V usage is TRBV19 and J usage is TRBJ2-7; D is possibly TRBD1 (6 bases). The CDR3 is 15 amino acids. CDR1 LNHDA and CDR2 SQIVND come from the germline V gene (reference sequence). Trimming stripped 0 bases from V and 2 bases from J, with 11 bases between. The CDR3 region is CASSIETSGAYEQYF. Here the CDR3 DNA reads TGTGCCAGTAGTATAGAGACCTCAGGGGCCTACGAGCAGTACTTC. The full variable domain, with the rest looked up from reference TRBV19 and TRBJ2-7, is DGGITQSPKYLFRKEGQNVTLSCEQNLNHDAMYWYRQDPGQGLRLIYYSQIVNDFQKGDIAEGYSVSREKKESFPLTVTSAQKNPTAFYLCASSIETSGAYEQYFGPGTRLTVT.